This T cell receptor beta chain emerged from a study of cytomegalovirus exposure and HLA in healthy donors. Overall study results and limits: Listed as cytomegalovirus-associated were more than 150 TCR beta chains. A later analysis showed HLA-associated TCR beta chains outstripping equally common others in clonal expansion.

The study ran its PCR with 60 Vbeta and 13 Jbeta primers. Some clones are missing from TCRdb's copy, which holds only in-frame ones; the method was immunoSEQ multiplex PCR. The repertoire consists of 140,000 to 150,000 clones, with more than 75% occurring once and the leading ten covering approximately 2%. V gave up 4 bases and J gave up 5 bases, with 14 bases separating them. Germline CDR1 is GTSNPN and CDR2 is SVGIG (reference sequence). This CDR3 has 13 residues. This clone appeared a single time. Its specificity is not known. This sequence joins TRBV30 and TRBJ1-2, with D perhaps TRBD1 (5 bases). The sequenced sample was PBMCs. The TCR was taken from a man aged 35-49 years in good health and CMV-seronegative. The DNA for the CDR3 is TGTGCCTGGACGACGCAGGGATTTTATGGCTACACCTTC. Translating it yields CAWTTQGFYGYTF.